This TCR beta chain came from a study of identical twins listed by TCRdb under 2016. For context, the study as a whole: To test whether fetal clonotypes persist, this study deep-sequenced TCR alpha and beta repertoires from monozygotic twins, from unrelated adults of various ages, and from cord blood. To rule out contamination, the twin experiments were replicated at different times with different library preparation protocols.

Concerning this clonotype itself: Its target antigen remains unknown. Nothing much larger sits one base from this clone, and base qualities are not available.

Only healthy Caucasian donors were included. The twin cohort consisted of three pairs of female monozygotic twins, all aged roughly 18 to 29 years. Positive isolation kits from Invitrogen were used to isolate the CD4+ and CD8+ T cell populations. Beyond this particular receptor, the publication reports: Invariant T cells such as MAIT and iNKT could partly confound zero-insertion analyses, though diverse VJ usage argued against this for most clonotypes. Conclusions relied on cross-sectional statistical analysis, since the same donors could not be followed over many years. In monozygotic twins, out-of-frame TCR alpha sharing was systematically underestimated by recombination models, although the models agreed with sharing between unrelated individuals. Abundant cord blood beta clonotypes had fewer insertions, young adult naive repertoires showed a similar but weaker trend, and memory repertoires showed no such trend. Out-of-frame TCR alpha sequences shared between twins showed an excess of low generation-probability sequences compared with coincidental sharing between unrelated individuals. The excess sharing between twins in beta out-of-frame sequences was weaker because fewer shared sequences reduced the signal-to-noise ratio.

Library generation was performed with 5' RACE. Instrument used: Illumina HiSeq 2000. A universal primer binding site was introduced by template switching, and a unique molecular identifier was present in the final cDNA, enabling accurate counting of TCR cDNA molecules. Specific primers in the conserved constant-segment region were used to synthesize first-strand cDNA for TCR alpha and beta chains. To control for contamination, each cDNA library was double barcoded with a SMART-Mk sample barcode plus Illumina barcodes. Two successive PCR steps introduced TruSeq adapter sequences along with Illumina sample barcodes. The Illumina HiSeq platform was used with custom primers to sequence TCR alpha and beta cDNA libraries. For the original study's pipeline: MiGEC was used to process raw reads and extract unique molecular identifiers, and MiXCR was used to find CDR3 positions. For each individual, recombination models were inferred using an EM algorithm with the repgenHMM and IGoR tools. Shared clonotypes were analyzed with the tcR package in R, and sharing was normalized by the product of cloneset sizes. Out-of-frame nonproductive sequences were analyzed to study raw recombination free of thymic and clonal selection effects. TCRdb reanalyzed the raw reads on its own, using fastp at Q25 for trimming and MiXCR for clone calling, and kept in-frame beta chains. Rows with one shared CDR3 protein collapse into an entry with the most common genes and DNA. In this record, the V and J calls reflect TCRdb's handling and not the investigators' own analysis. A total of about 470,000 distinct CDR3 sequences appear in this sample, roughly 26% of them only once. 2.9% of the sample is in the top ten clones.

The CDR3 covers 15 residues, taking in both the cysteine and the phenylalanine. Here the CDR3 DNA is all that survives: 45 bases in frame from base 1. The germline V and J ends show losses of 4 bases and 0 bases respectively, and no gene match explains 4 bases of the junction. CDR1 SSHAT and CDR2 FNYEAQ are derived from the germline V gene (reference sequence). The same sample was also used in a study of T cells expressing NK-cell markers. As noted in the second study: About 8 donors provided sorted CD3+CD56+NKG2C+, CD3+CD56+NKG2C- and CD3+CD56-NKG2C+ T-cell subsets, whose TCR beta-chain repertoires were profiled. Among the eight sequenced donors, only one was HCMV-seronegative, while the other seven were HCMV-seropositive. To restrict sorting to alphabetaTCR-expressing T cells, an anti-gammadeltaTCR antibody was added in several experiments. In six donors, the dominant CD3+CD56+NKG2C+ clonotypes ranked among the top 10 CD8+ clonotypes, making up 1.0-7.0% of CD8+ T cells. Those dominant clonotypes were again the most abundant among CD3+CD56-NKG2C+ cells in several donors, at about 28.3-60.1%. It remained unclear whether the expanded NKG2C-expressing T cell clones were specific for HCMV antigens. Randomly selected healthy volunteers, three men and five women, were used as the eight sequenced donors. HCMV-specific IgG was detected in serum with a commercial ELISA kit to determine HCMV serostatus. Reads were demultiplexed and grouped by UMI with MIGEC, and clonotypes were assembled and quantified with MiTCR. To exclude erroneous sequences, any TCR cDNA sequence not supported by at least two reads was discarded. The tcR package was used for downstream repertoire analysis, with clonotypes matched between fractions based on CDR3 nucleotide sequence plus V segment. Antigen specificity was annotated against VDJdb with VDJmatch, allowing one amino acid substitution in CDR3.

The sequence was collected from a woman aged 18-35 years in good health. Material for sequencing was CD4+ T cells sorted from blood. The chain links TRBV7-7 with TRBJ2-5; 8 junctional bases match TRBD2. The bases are TGTGCCAGCAGCTCTAGCGGGTGGTACCAAGAGACCCAGTACTTC. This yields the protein CASSSSGWYQETQYF.